This note documents a single T cell receptor beta chain sequence. Its specific antigen is unknown. No quality values exist for individual bases; no much larger clone is one base distant. Using the deep immunoSEQ assay, multiplex PCR amplified TCR CDR3 regions from genomic DNA. Extracted genomic DNA from each cell subset was spread evenly across all wells of several immunoSEQ 96-well plates, with each plate serving as a replicate. For sorted subsets, about 220 ng of genomic DNA, equivalent to some 30,000 T cell genomes, went into each replicate PCR. Purified libraries were quantified with a Qubit 3.0 fluorometer, sized on a Bioanalyzer 2100, and re-quantified with the KAPA Library Quantification kit. A separate single-read 150-cycle Illumina NextSeq 550 flow cell was used to sequence each immunoSEQ 96-well plate. Processing in the source paper ran as follows. The immunoSEQ output contained only junctional sequences without quality scores, so filtering could not match that applied to full-length reads. Sequences were annotated with PyIR, a Python wrapper for IgBLAST v1.9, using IMGT germline references to assign V/J genes and CDR3. Any read was removed if the V/J assignment was weak (E-value above 1e-6), the CDR3 was missing, or the read contained stop codons, out-of-frame junctions, or ambiguous translated residues. A V3J clonotype was defined by an identical inferred V gene, J gene, and CDR3 amino acid sequence. To compute the percentage overlap between repertoires, the number of shared unique clonotypes was divided by the size of the smaller repertoire. Richness of each repertoire was evaluated using RTK rarefaction, the Chao1 estimator, and Recon v2.1 estimates of unobserved clonotypes. OLGA was used to compute generation probabilities for all TCRbeta clonotypes that the gDNA method yielded from a handful of donors. TCRdb stores this immuneACCESS table with in-frame sequences only. Part of the clones is absent; in the studies checked, under half of the shortfall reflects unresolved V genes, and no reason is known for the rest. V, J and clone size reflect that table, while D and trimming were determined from the DNA. The sample data list hundreds of thousands of clones, and around three quarters of these were observed just once. The top ten hold around 1.8% of the sample.

Based on the germline V gene, the CDR1 and CDR2 sequences are SGHRS and YFSETQ. V is pared back by 0 bases and J by 0 bases, with 18 bases lying between the germline termini. From the cysteine through the phenylalanine, the CDR3 covers 18 amino acids. Of the read, only the CDR3 DNA is kept; its 54 bases are in frame from base 1. The data were taken from a study of shared clonotypes between healthy human individuals (dated by TCRdb to about 2020). About the full investigation: The cohort comprised a couple of women and a few men aged 18 to 49 years. For each donor, CD4 naive and CD4 memory were each run on three plates, CD8 naive on two plates, and CD8 memory on one plate. To estimate repertoire size and how much clonotypes are shared between individuals, the study performed deep sequencing of blood TCR repertoires from 4 to 6 healthy adults. To increase sequencing depth and limit assay-specific biases, different laboratories used diverse techniques to prepare libraries and sequence TCR repertoires. Per donor, leukapheresis produced somewhere between about 0.85 and 10 billion PBMCs. Findings and caveats that apply to the study as a whole: Across a few donors, approximately 4.9% of naive CD4, approximately 4% of naive CD8, under 2.5% of memory CD4, and over 0.35% of memory CD8 clonotypes were shared. Pairwise subsampling led to the expectation that sequencing depth would affect the degree of clonotype sharing among donors. Larger estimated clonotype richness was generally found for naive subsets than for memory subsets. The genetic and exposure-history diversity represented was limited by the small number of donors. Sampling was restricted to blood, and TCR repertoires in tissue are likely to differ from TCR repertoires in blood. Incomplete sequencing was indicated by rarefaction of sorted-subset datasets, despite the large sequencing depth. Compared with non-shared clonotypes, clonotypes shared by all four sorted-subset donors had higher generation probabilities.

The donors were healthy, HIV-negative adults with no recently reported acute infections or vaccinations. Only Caucasian adults living in Nashville, Tennessee, USA were represented among the donors. Magnetic negative selection was used to enrich CD4+ T cells, after which naive cells were positively selected on CD45RA and the negative fraction became the memory subset. Blood was obtained by leukapheresis, after which PBMCs were separated by Ficoll-Histopaque density gradient centrifugation and cryopreserved in liquid nitrogen vapor phase. Purity and quantity of every magnetically sorted T cell population were checked by analytical flow cytometry. Genomic DNA was isolated from each sorted fraction and quantified by UV absorbance on a Nanodrop 2000c.

Recombination connected TRBV5-1 to TRBJ1-2, with TRBD1 perhaps the D gene, on 5 matching bases. The receptor was derived from a woman in her twenties or thirties in good health. Sequencing was done on a sample of memory CD4+ T cells sorted from blood. The cell subset or site tag for this specimen amounts to: CD45RA-negative fraction. The DNA reads as follows: TGCGCCAGCAGCTTGGATTTTCAGGGTATAGGAACTAACTATGGCTACACCTTC. Translated, this gives CASSLDFQGIGTNYGYTF.